The clone carrying this T cell receptor (beta chain) was seen just once. The sample is drawn from a study of control samples from healthy donors and cancer patients. Produced via immunoSEQ multiplex PCR; TCRdb's table is partial and in-frame only. This table holds about 120,000 clones, around 92% found once. The material sequenced was PBMCs. The TCR sequence derives from a man older than 75 with head and neck cancer.

CDR3 DNA: TGTGCCAGCAGCAGACACTTGCTCGGGTATTTT. The encoded protein is CASSRHLLGYF. The J gene is TRBJ2-3, the V gene TRBV21-1; the D call TRBD1 from the table was never checked on the DNA. TRBV21-1 is a recognized pseudogene. The CDR3 spans 11 residues.